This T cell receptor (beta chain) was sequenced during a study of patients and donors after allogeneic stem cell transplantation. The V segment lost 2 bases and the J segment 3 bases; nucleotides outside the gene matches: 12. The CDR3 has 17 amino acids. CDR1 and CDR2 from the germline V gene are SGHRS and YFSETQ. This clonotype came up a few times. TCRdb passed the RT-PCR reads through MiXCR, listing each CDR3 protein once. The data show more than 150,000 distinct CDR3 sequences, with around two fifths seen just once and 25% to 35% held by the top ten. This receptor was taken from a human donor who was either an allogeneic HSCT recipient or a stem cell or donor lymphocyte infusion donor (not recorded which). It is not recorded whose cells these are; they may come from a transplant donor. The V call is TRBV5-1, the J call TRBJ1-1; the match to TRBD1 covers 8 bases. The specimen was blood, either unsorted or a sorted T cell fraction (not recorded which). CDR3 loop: CASSLWGQVNFDTEAFF. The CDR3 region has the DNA TGCGCCAGCAGCTTATGGGGACAGGTCAACTTCGACACTGAAGCTTTCTTT.